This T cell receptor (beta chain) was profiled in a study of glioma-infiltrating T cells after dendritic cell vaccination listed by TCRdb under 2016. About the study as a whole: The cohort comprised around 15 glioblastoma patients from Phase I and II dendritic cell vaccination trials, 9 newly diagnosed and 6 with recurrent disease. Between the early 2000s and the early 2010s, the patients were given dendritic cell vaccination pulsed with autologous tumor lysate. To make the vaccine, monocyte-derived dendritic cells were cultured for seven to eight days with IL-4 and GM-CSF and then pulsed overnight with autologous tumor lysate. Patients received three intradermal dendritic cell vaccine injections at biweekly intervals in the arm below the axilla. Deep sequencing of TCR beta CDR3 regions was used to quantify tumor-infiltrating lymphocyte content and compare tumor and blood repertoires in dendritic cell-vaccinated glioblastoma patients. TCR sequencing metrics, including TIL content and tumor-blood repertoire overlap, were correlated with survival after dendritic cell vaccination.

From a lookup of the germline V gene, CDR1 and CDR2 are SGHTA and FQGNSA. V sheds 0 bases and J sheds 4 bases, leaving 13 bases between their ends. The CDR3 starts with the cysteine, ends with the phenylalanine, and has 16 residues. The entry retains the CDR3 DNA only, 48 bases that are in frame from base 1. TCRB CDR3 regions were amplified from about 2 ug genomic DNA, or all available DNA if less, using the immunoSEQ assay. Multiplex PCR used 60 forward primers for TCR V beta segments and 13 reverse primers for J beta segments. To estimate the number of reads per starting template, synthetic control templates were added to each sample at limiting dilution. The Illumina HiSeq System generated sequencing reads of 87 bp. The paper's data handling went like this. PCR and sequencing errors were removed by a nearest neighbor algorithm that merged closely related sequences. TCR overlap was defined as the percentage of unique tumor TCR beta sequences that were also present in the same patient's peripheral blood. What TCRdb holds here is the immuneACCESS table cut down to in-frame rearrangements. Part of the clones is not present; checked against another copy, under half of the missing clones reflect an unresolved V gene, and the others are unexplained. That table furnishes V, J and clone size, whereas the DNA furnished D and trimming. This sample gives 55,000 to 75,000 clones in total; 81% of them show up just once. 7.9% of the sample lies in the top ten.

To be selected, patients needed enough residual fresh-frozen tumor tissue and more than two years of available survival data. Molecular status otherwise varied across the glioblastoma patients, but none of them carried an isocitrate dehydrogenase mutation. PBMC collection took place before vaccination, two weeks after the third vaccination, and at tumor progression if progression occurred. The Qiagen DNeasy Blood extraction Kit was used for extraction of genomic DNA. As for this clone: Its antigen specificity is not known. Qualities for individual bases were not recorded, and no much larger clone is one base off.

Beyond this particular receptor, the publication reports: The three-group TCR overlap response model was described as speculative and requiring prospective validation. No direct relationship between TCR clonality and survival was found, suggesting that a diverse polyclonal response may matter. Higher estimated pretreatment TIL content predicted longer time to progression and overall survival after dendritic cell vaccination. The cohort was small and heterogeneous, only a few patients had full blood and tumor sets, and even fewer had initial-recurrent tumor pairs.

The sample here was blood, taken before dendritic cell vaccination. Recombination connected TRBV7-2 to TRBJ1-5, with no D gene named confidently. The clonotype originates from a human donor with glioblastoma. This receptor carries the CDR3 CASSLADGIANQPQHF. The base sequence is TGTGCCAGCAGCTTAGCGGACGGGATAGCAAATCAGCCCCAGCATTTT.